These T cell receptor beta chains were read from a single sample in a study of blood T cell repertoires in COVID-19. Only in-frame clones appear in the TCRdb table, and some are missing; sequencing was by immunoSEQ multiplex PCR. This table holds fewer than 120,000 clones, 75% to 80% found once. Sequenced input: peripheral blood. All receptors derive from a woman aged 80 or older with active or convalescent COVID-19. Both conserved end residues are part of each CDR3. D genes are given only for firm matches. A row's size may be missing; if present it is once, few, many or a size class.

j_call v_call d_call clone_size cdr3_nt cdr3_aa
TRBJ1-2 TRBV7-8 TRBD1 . TGTGCCAGCAGCCGCTCTGGACAGGGAAGCTATGGCTACACCTTC CASSRSGQGSYGYTF
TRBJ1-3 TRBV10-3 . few TGTGCCATCAGTGAAGGAGGGGCTGGAAACACCATATATTTT CAISEGGAGNTIYF
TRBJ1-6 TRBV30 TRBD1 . TGTGCCTGGACAGGGGGTCGAAATTCACCCCTCCACTTT CAWTGGRNSPLHF
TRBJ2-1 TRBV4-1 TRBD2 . TGCGCCAGCAGCCCGGGACTAGCGATCAATGAGCAGTTCTTC CASSPGLAINEQFF
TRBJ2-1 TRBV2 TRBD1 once TGTGCCAGCAGAGGGACAGGGATTGTGAATGAGCAGTTCTTC CASRGTGIVNEQFF
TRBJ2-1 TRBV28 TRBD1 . TGTGCCAGTCGAACAGGGGGCTCGAGAAATGAGCAGTTCTTC CASRTGGSRNEQFF
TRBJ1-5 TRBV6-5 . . TGTGCCAGCAGGAGGGACTTAAATCAGCCCCAGCATTTT CASRRDLNQPQHF
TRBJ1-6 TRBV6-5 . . TGTGCCACAGGGGTCTCACCCCTCCACTTT CATGVSPLHF
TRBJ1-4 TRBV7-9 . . TGTGCCAGCAGCCCCCGGGGGGCCAATAATGAAAAACTGTTTTTT CASSPRGANNEKLFF
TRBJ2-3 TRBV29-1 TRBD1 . TGCAGCGGGACAAAGGGGACAGGGTACGTCTTCACAGATACGCAGTATTTT CSGTKGTGYVFTDTQYF
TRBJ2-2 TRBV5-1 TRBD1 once TGCGCCAGCAGCAATAGGGGGCTGGTCAACACCGGGGAGCTGTTTTTT CASSNRGLVNTGELFF
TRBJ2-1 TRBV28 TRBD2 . TGTGCCAGCAGTGCACCGGGACTAGCGCTGGGCAAAGAGCAGTTCTTC CASSAPGLALGKEQFF
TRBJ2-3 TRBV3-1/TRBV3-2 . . TGTGCCAGCAGCCGCGACAGCCTCACAGATACGCAGTATTTT CASSRDSLTDTQYF
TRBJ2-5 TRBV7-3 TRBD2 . TGTGCCAGCAGCCCCGGGACTAGCGGGAGGGCAGAGACCCAGTACTTC CASSPGTSGRAETQYF
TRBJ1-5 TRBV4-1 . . TGCGCCAGCAGCCAAGGGGCCGTGGGGCCCCAGCATTTT CASSQGAVGPQHF
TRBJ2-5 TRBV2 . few TGTGCCAGCAGTGAACAGGGGCAGCCTCAAGAGACCCAGTACTTC CASSEQGQPQETQYF
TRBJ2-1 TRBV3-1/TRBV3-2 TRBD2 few TGTGCCAGCAGCCAAATAGCGGGAGGAGATGAGCAGTTCTTC CASSQIAGGDEQFF
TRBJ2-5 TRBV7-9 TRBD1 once TGTGCCAGCAGCATTAGGACAGGGAGGTACGGGGAGACCCAGTACTTC CASSIRTGRYGETQYF
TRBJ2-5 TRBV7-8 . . TGTGCCAGCAGCCGGGGCAGGGTGGAGACCCAGTACTTC CASSRGRVETQYF
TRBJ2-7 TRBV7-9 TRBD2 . TGTGCCAGCAGCTTAGCCCTAGCGGGAGTCGGTTACGAGCAGTACTTC CASSLALAGVGYEQYF
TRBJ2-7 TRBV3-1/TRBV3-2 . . TGTGCCAGCAGCCAAGCGAGGGAGCAGTACTTC CASSQAREQYF
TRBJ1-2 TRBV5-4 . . TGTGCCAGCAGCTTGGCCCCGGACAGTGACTACTATGGCTACACCTTC CASSLAPDSDYYGYTF
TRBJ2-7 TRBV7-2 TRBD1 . TGTGCCAGCAGCCTCAGACAGGGTGGCGAGCAGTACTTC CASSLRQGGEQYF
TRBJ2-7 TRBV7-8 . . TGTGCCAGCAGCTTATGGGACTCTGCCTACGAGCAGTACTTC CASSLWDSAYEQYF
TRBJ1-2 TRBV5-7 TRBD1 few TGTGCCAGCAGCCCGGACAGGGATGGCTACACCTTC CASSPDRDGYTF
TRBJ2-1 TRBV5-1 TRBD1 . TGCGCCAGCAGGACGACAGGGGTGTCCTACAATGAGCAGTTCTTC CASRTTGVSYNEQFF
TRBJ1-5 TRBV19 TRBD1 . TGTGCCAGTAGTATCGTCTGGACAGGGGATCGGCCCCAGCATTTT CASSIVWTGDRPQHF
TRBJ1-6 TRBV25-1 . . TGTGCCAGCAGTACCGGGAGGGGTAGTTTTAATTCACCCCTCCACTTT CASSTGRGSFNSPLHF
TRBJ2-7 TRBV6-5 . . TGTGCCAGCAGACAGGTTCGGGCTCCCTACGAGCAGTACTTC CASRQVRAPYEQYF
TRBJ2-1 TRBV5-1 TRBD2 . TGCGCCAGCAGCTTGGAGGGACTAGCGGCTTTAGGCTCCTACAATGAGCAGTTCTTC CASSLEGLAALGSYNEQFF
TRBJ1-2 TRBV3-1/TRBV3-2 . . TGTGCCAGCAGCCAAGGGGGGCAGGGCGTCGATCCGAGGGGGTATTACACCTTC CASSQGGQGVDPRGYYTF
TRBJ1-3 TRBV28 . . TGTGCCAGCAGCCCTGCTCAGGCCAGCTCTGGAAACACCATATATTTT CASSPAQASSGNTIYF
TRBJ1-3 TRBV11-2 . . TGTGCCAGCGGGCAAGCGGGACACTCGAGGGGAAACACCATATATTTT CASGQAGHSRGNTIYF
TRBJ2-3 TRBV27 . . TGTGCCAGCAGTAGAGGGATACCCGGGGATACGCAGTATTTT CASSRGIPGDTQYF
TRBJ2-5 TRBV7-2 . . TGTGCCAGCAGCCTCGACAGGAGTCAAGAGACCCAGTACTTC CASSLDRSQETQYF
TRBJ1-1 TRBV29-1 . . TGCCCGGGGAGTTACACTGAAGCTTTCTTT CPGSYTEAFF
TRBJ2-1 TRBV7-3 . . TGTGCCAGCAGCTCCATGGCGGCCAGCGGCAATGAGCAGTTCTTC CASSSMAASGNEQFF
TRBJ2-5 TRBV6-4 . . TGTGCCAGCAGCCGAGCAGCGGAAGAGACCCAGTACTTC CASSRAAEETQYF
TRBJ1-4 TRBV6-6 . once TGTGCCAGCAGTTACGGGACATTCCCCAATGAAAAACTGTTTTTT CASSYGTFPNEKLFF
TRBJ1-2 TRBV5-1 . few TGCGCCAGCAGCCCAAACAGGGAGTCCTACACCTTC CASSPNRESYTF
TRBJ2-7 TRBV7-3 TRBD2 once TGTGCCAGCAGCTCTAGCGGGAGCCACGAGCAGTACTTC CASSSSGSHEQYF